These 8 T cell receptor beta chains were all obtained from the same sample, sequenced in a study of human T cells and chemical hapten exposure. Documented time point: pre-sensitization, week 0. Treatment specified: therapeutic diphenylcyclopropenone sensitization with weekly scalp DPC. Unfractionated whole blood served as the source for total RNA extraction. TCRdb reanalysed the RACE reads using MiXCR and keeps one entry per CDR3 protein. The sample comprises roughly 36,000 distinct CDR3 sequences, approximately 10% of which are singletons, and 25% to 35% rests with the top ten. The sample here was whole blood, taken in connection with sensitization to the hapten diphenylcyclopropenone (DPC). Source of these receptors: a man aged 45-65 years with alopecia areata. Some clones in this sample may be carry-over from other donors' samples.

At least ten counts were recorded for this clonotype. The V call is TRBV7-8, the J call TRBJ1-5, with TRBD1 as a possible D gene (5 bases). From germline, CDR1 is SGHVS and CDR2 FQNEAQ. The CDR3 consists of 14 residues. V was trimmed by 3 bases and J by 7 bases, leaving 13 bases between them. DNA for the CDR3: TGTGCCAGCAGCTTTGTGGGGGGAGGACAGCCCCAGCATTTT. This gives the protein CASSFVGGGQPQHF.

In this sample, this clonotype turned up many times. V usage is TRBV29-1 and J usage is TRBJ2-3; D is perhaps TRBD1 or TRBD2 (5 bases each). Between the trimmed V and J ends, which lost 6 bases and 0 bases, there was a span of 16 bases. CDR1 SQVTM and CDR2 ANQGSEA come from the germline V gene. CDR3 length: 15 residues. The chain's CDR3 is CSVAEGSTSTDTQYF. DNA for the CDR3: TGCAGCGTGGCCGAGGGGAGTACTAGCACAGATACGCAGTATTTT.

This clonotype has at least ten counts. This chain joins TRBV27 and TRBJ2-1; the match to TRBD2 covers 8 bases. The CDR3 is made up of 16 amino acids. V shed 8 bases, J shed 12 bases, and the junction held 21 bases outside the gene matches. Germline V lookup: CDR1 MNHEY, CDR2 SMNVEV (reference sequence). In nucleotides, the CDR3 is TGTGCCAGCTCCGGCGGGGGACTAGAATCGGCCCAGGGGCAGTTCTTC. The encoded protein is CASSGGGLESAQGQFF.

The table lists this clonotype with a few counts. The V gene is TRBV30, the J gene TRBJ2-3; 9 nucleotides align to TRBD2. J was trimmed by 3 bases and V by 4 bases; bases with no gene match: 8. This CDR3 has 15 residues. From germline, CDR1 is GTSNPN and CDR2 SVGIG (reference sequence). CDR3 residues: CAWTRLAAATDTQYF. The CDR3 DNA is TGTGCCTGGACCCGACTAGCGGCCGCTACAGATACGCAGTATTTT.

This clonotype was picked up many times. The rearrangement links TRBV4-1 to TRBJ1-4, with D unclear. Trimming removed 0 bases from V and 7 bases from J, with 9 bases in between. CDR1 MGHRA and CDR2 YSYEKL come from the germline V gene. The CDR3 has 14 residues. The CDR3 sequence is CASSQEERSEKLFF. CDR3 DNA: TGCGCCAGCAGCCAAGAGGAGAGGAGTGAAAAACTGTTTTTT.

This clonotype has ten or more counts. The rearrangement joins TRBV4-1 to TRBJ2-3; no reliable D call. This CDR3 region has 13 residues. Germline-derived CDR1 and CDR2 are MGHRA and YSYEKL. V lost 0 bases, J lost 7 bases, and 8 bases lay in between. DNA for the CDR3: TGCGCCAGCAGCCAAGACGGTGTAAATACGCAGTATTTT. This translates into CASSQDGVNTQYF.

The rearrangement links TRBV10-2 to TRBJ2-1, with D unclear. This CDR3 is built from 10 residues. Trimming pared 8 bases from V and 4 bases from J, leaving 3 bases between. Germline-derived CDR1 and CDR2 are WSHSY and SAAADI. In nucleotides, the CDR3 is TGCGCCAGCGGGTACAATGAGCAGTTCTTC. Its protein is CASGYNEQFF.

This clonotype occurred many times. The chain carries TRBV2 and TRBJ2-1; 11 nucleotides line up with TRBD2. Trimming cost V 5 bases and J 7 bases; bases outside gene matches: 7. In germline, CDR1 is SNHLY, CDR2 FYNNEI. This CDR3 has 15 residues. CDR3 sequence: CASSPGTSGWNEQFF. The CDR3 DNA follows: TGTGCCAGCAGTCCCGGGACTAGCGGATGGAATGAGCAGTTCTTC. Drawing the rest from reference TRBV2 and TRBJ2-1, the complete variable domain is EPEVTQTPSHQVTQMGQEVILRCVPISNHLYFYWYRQILGQKVEFLVSFYNNEISEKSEIFDDQFSVERPDGSNFTLKIRSTKLEDSAMYFCASSPGTSGWNEQFFGPGTRLTVL.